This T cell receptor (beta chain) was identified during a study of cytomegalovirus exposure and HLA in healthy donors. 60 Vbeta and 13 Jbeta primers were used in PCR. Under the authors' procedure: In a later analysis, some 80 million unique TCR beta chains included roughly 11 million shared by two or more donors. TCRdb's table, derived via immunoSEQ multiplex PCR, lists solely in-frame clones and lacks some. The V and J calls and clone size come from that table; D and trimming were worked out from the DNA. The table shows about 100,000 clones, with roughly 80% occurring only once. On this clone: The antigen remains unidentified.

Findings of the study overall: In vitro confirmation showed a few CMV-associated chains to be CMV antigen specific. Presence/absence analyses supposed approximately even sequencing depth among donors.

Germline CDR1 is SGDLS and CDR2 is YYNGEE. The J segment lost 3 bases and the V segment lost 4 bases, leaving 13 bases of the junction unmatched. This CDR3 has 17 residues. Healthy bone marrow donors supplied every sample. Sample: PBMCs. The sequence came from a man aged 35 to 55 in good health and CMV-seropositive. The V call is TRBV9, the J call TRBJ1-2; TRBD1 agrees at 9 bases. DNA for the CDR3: TGTGCCAGCAGCTCTGGGAGCGGGACAGGGCCCGACTATGGCTACACCTTC. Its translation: CASSSGSGTGPDYGYTF.